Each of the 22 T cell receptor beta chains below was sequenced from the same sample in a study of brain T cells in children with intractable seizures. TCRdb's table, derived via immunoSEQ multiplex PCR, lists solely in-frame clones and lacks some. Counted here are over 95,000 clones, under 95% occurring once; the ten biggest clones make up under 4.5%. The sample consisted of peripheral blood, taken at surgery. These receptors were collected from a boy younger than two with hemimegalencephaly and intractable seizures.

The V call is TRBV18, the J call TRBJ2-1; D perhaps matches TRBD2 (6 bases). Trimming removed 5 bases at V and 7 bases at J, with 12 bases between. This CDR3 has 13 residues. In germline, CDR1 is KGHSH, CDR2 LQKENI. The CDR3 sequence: CASSSGAGNEQFF. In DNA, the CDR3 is TGTGCCAGCTCATCCGGGGCGGGAAATGAGCAGTTCTTC.

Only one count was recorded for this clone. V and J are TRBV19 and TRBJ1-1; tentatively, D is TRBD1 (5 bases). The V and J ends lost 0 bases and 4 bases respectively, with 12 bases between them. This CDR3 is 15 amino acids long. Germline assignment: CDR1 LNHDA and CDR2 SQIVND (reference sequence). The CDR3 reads CASSIDPRAGTEAFF. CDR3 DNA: TGTGCCAGTAGTATAGATCCCAGGGCCGGCACTGAAGCTTTCTTT.

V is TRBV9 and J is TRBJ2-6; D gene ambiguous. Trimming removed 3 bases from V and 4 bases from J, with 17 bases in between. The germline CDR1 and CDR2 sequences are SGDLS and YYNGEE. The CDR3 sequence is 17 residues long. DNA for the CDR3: TGTGCCAGCAGCGGTAATAAGTCCCCCGCCGGGGCCAACGTCCTGACTTTC. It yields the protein CASSGNKSPAGANVLTF. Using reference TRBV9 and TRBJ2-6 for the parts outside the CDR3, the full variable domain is DSGVTQTPKHLITATGQRVTLRCSPRSGDLSVYWYQQSLDQGLQFLIQYYNGEERAKGNILERFSAQQFPDLHSELNLSSLELGDSALYFCASSGNKSPAGANVLTFGAGSRLTVL.

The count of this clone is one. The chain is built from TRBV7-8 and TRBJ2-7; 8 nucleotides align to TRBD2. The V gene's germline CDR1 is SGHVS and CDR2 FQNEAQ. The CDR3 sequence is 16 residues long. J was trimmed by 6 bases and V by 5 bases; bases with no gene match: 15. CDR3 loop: CASSPGGGWLGTEQYF. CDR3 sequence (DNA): TGTGCCAGCAGCCCGGGGGGGGGATGGTTAGGAACCGAGCAGTACTTC.

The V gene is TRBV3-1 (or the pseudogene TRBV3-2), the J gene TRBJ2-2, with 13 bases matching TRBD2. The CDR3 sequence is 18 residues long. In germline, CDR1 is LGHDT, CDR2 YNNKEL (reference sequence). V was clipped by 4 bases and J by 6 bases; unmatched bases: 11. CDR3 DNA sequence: TGTGCCAGCAGCCGATCTACTAGCGGGAGGGTTGGGTCCGGGGAGCTGTTTTTT. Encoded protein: CASSRSTSGRVGSGELFF.

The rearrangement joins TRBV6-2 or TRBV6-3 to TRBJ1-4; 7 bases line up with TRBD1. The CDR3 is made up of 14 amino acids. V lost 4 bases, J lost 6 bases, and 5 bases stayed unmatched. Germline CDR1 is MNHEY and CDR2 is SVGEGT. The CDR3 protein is CASSSRQGYEKLFF. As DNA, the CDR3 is TGTGCCAGCAGTTCCCGACAGGGATATGAAAAACTGTTTTTT.

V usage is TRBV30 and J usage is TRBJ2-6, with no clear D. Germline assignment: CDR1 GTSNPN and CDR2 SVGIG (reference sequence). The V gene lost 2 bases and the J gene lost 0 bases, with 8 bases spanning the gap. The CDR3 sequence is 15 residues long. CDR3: CAWSYQSSGANVLTF. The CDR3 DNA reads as TGTGCCTGGAGTTACCAAAGCTCTGGGGCCAACGTCCTGACTTTC.

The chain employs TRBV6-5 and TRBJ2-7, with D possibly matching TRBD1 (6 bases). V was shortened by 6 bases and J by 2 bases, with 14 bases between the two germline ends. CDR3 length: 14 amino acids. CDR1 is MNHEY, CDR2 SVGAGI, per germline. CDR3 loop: CASSWTAVAYEQYF. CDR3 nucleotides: TGTGCCAGCAGCTGGACAGCGGTGGCCTACGAGCAGTACTTC.

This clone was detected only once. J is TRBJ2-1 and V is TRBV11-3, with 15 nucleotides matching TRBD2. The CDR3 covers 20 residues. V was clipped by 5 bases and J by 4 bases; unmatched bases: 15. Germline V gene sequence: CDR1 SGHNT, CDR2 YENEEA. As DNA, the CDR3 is TGTGCCAGCAGCGCCCGACAGGGGACTAGCGGGAGGACTACGTACAATGAGCAGTTCTTC. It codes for CASSARQGTSGRTTYNEQFF.

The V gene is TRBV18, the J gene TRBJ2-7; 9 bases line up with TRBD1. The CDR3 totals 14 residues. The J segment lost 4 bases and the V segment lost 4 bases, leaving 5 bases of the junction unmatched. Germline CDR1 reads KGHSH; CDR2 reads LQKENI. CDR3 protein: CASSQGTGLYEQYF. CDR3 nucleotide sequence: TGTGCCAGCTCACAGGGGACAGGGTTGTACGAGCAGTACTTC.

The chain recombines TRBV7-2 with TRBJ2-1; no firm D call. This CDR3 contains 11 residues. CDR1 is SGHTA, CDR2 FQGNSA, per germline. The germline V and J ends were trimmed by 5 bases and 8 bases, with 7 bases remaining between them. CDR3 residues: CASSQLDEQFF. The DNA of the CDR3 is TGTGCCAGCAGCCAGTTGGATGAGCAGTTCTTC.

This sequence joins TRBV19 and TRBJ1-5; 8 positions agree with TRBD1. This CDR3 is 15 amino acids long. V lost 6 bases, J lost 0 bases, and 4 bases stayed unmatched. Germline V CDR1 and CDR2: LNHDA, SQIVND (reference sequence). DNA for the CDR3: TGTGCCAGTAGACGGACAGGGTATAGCAATCAGCCCCAGCATTTT. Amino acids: CASRRTGYSNQPQHF.

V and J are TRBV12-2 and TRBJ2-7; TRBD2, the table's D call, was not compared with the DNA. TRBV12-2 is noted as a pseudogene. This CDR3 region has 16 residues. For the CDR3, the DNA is TGTGCAAGTCGCCCGAGCGGGAGGGAGGCCCTCTACGAGCAGTACTTC. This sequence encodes CASRPSGREALYEQYF.

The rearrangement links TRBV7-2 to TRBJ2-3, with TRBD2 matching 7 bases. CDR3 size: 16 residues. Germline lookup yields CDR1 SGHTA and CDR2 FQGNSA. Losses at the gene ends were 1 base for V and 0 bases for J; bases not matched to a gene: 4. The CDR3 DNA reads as TGTGCCAGCAGCTTAGGCGGGGGTGGTAGCACAGATACGCAGTATTTT. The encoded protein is CASSLGGGGSTDTQYF. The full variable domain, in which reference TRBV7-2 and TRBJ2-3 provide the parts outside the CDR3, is GAGVSQSPSNKVTEKGKDVELRCDPISGHTALYWYRQSLGQGLEFLIYFQGNSAPDKSGLPSDRFSAERTGGSVSTLTIQRTQQEDSAVYLCASSLGGGGSTDTQYFGPGTRLTVL.

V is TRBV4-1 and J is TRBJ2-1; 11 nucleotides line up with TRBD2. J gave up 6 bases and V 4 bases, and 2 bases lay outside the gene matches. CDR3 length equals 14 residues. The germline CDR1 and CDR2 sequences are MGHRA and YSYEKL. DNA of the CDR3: TGCGCCAGCAGCCGTGGGACTAGCGGCAATGAGCAGTTCTTC. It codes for CASSRGTSGNEQFF.

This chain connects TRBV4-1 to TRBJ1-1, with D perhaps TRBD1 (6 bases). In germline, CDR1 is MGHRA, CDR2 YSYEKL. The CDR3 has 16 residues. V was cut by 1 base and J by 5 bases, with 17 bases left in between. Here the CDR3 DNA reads TGCGCCAGCAGCCAAGTGGGGGGCCCAGGGTGGACTGAAGCTTTCTTT. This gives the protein CASSQVGGPGWTEAFF.

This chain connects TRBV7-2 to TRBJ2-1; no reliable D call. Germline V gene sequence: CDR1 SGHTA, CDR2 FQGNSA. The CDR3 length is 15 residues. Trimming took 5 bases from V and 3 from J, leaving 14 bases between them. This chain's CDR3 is CASSPPRAGYNEQFF. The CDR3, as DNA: TGTGCCAGCAGCCCCCCCCGGGCAGGCTACAATGAGCAGTTCTTC.

The CDR3 DNA is TGCGCCAGCAGCCAAGCACGGGGAGATACGCAGTATTTT. Encoded protein: CASSQARGDTQYF. V is TRBV4-3 and J is TRBJ2-3, with D possibly being TRBD2 (5 bases). The CDR3 is 13 residues long. Germline loops: CDR1 LGHNA, CDR2 YSLEER. The V and J ends lost 1 base and 5 bases respectively, with 7 bases between them.

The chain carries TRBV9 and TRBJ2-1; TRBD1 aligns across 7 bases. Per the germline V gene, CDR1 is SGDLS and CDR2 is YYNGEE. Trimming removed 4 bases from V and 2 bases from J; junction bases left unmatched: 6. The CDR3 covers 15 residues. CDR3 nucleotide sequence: TGTGCCAGCAGCTCCGCCGGGACAGCCTACAATGAGCAGTTCTTC. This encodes CASSSAGTAYNEQFF.

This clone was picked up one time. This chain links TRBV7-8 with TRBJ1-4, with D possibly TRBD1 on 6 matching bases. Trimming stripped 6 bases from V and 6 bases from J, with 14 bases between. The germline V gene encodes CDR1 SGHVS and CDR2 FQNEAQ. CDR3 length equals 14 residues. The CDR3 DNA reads TGTGCCAGCAGTGGGGGGCCCAGAGATGAAAAACTGTTTTTT. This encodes CASSGGPRDEKLFF.

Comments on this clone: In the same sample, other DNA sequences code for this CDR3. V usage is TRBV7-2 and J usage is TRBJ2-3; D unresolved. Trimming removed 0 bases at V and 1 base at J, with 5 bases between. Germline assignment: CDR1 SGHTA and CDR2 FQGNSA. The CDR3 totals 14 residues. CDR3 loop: CASSLASGTDTQYF. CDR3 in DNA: TGTGCCAGCAGCTTAGCGTCCGGCACAGATACGCAGTATTTT.

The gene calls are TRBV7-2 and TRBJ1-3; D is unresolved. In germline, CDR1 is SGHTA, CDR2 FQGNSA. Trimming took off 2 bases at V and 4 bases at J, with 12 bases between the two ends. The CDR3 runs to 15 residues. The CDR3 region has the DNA TGTGCCAGCAGCTTATTCCGAATTGCCGGAAACACCATATATTTT. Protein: CASSLFRIAGNTIYF.